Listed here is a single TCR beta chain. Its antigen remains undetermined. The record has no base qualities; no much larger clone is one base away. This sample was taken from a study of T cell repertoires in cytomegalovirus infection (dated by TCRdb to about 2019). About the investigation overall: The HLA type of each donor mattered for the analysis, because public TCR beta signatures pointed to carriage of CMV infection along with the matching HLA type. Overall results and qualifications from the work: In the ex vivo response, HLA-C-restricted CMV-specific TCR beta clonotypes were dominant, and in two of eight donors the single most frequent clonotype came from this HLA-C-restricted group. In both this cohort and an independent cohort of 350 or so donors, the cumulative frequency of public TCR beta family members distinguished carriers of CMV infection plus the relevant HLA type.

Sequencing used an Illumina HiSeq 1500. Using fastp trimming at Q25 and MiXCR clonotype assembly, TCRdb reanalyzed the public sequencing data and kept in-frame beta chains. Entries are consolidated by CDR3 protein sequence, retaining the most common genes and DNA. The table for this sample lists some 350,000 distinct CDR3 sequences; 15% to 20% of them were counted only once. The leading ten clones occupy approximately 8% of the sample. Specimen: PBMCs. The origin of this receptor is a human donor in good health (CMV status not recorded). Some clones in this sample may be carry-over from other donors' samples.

The CDR3 reads as follows: CASSRVSLGFKETQYF. The DNA is TGTGCCAGCAGCCGCGTCTCGCTGGGGTTCAAAGAGACCCAGTACTTC. The V and J genes are TRBV7-2 and TRBJ2-5, with the D gene uncertain. Based on the germline V gene, the CDR1 and CDR2 sequences are SGHTA and FQGNSA. The CDR3 holds 16 amino acids from the cysteine to the phenylalanine. The CDR3 DNA has 48 bases and is translated from base 1. V sheds 5 bases and J sheds 3 bases, leaving 19 bases between their ends.